This T cell receptor beta chain was obtained from a study of control samples from healthy donors and cancer patients. Comments on this clone: An end of the junction differs from the germline gene, which may be a read error.

The protocol was immunoSEQ multiplex PCR, while the TCRdb copy is restricted to in-frame clones and leaves out a portion. The data contain roughly 32,000 clones, about 86% of them singletons. Germline V CDR1 and CDR2: MDHEN, SYDVKM. The CDR3 is 14 residues long. J is TRBJ1-5 and V is TRBV28, with 9 positions matching TRBD1. Sequenced: PBMCs. The clonotype was recovered from a woman in her thirties or forties with lung cancer. The CDR3 coding sequence is TGTGCCAGCAGTTCTACAGGGGGCAAGCAGCCCCAGCATTTT. Protein product: CASSSTGGKQPQHF. Looking up the rest from reference TRBV28 and TRBJ1-5 gives the full variable domain: DVKVTQSSRYLVKRTGEKVFLECVQDMDHENMFWYRQDPGLGLRLIYFSYDVKMKEKGDIPEGYSVSREKKERFSLILESASTNQTSMYLCASSSTGGKQPQHFGDGTRLSIL.